This entry lists 2 T cell receptor beta chains sequenced from one sample in a study of cytomegalovirus exposure and HLA in healthy donors. The data were produced by immunoSEQ multiplex PCR, yet TCRdb's version contains in-frame clones alone and is incomplete. The sample lists 150,000 or so clones, around 93% occurring once. Sequenced input: PBMCs. The receptors originated from a man younger than 35 in good health and CMV-seropositive.

The gene calls are TRBV14 and TRBJ2-1; 9 bases are shared with TRBD2. Trimming at V came to 8 bases and at J to 9 bases, leaving 11 bases not matched to a gene. The CDR3 sequence is 14 residues long. Germline V gene sequence: CDR1 SGHDN, CDR2 FVKESK. The CDR3 coding sequence is TGTGCCAGCGGAAGCGGGAGGCCTTTCCCTGAGCAGTTCTTC. Translation gives CASGSGRPFPEQFF.

The CDR3 protein is CASSYKGVAFF. CDR3 nucleotides: TGTGCCAGCAGTTACAAAGGGGTGGCTTTCTTT. The rearrangement joins TRBV6-5 to TRBJ1-1, with a possible D match to TRBD1 (5 bases). Per germline, CDR1 MNHEY and CDR2 SVGAGI. V lost 2 bases and J lost 11, with 9 bases in between. CDR3 length equals 11 residues.